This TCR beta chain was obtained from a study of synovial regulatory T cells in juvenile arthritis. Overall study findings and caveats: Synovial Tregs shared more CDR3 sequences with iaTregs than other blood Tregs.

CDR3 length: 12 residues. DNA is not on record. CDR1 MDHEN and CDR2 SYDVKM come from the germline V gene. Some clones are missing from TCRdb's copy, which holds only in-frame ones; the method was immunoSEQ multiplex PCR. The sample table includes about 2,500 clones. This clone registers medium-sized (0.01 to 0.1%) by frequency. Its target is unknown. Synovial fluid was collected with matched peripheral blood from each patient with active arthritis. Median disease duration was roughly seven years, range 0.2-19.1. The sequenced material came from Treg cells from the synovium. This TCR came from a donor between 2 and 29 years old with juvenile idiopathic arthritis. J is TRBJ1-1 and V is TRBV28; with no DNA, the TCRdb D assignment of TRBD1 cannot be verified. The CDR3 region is CASTGGITEAFF.